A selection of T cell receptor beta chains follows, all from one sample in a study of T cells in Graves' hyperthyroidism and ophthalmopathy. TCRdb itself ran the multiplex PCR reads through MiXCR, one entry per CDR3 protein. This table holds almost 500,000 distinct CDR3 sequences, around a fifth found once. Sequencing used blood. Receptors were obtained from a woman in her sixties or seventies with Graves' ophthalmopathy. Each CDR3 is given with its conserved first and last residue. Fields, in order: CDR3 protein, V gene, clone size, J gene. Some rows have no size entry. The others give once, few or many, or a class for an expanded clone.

CASTSGEGRYGYTF,TRBV3-1,many,TRBJ1-2
CASSPTLSGRNYEQYF,TRBV5-6,few,TRBJ2-7
CASSYSSQGFGKTQYF,TRBV6-5,many,TRBJ2-5
CARGLADYEQYF,TRBV30,few,TRBJ2-7
CASSYSMYSNQPQHF,TRBV6-6,few,TRBJ1-5
CASSYSGTGGEKDTEAFF,TRBV6-2/TRBV6-3,many,TRBJ1-1
CASSFPGGAAGQETQYF,TRBV7-9,NA,TRBJ2-5
CASSHLSAQETQYF,TRBV3-1,NA,TRBJ2-5
CASSVGKGDTEAFF,TRBV5-1,NA,TRBJ1-1
CASSATGGPLHF,TRBV6-4,NA,TRBJ1-6
CASRTRLAGAGGELFF,TRBV6-1,NA,TRBJ2-2
CASSRPGSNQPQHF,TRBV2,NA,TRBJ1-5
CASSLQNSNQPQHF,TRBV27,few,TRBJ1-5
CASSEAGEEPYFNYGYTF,TRBV2,few,TRBJ1-2
CATSDLWDSNNEQFF,TRBV24-1,few,TRBJ2-1
CASDSTDTQYF,TRBV2,many,TRBJ2-3
CASSVGPGGPDTQYF,TRBV9,few,TRBJ2-3
CASSRAEAHETQYF,TRBV7-3,NA,TRBJ2-5
CASSLLRQGSKGGYTF,TRBV7-2,many,TRBJ1-2
CSARPSGYNEQYF,TRBV20-1,NA,TRBJ2-7
CASSQDGGGGSQPQHF,TRBV4-1,few,TRBJ1-5
CASSYAGESPLHF,TRBV28,few,TRBJ1-6
CATGSYIDTQYF,TRBV19,NA,TRBJ2-3
CASSVGTNLRDTQYF,TRBV9,NA,TRBJ2-3
CASSRTNRDRGRGEQFF,TRBV5-5,NA,TRBJ2-1
CASSYRTSGRDDTQYF,TRBV12-3/TRBV12-4,few,TRBJ2-3
CATSDSRPGQGRTGELFF,TRBV24-1,NA,TRBJ2-2
CASSPARGAPNTEAFF,TRBV18,few,TRBJ1-1
CASSRRGTSEAFF,TRBV4-3,NA,TRBJ1-1
CASSFPSGRANGELFF,TRBV7-9,many,TRBJ2-2
CASSPDQRVQETQYF,TRBV18,few,TRBJ2-5